This T cell receptor beta chain was obtained from a study of control samples from healthy donors and cancer patients. Sequencing used immunoSEQ multiplex PCR; TCRdb keeps in-frame clones, though not all of them. The table includes about 83,000 clones, 91% detected once. Unmatched junction bases numbered 4, after V lost 8 bases and J lost 6 bases. Per germline, CDR1 LNHDA and CDR2 SQIVND (reference sequence). The CDR3 runs 13 residues. The gene calls are TRBV19 and TRBJ1-2; 12 bases align to TRBD1. The specimen was blood. This clonotype was sampled from a young man in good health. For the CDR3, the DNA is TGTGCCAGTGAGGGACAGGGGGCAAATGGCTACACCTTC. Its translation: CASEGQGANGYTF.